The table lists the clone carrying this TCR beta chain with a count of one. The target antigen is unknown. Amplification used 52 TRBV primers and 13 TRBJ primers. TCRdb's table, derived via immunoSEQ multiplex PCR, lists solely in-frame clones and lacks some. This sample has about 6,100 clones, with 85% to 90% found just once. Germline V gene data show CDR1 as LNHDA and CDR2 as SQIVND (reference sequence). CDR3 length: 15 residues. J was trimmed by 8 bases and V by 4 bases; bases with no gene match: 8. CD4+ T cells were divided by sorting: CD25-high CD127-low Tregs, CD25-low CD127-high conventional cells. This entry belongs to a study of regulatory T cells. Whole-study findings and limits: CD3G-deficient patients' regulatory T cells showed reduced Shannon diversity versus autologous conventional CD4+ and control regulatory cells. Regulatory T cells showed the strongest V-J pair restriction and V/J gene skewing among patient repertoires.

The chain has TRBV19 and TRBJ2-1, with 10 positions matching TRBD2. This receptor was obtained from a person between 18 and 35 years old with CD3G deficiency. The specimen was CD4+ Tregs sorted from blood. CDR3 loop: CASSKGLAILDEQFF. The CDR3 DNA reads TGTGCCAGTAGTAAGGGACTAGCGATATTAGATGAGCAGTTCTTC.